This TCR beta chain derives from a study of blood T cell repertoires in COVID-19. TCRdb's table, derived via immunoSEQ multiplex PCR, lists solely in-frame clones and lacks some. The sample shows about 41,000 clones, about 85% of them seen only once. The CDR3 is 13 amino acids. Trimming took 3 bases from V and 7 from J, leaving 14 bases between them. The germline CDR1 and CDR2 sequences are SGHRS and YFSETQ. This chain links TRBV5-1 with TRBJ2-7; D perhaps matches TRBD2 (6 bases). This clonotype was obtained from a man between 60 and 75 years old with acute or convalescent COVID-19. The specimen sequenced was peripheral blood. CDR3 nucleotide sequence: TGCGCCAGCAGCTGGGACTCCGTGGGAGAGCAGTACTTC. Amino acid sequence: CASSWDSVGEQYF.